This TCR beta chain was sequenced during a study of CD8 T cells in Susac syndrome. Study context: Susac syndrome patients were untreated, on corticosteroids with some adding intravenous immunoglobulin, or on intravenous immunoglobulin only. Regarding the study as a whole: Susac-specific public clones numbered around 15 in total CD8+ repertoires (and about five in CD8+ TEMRA repertoires).

RNA amounts of about 0.45 to 1 ug underwent reverse transcription with random hexamers. TCRdb re-called the immunoSEQ multiplex PCR reads with MiXCR, one entry per CDR3 protein. Of 100,000 to 150,000 distinct CDR3 sequences listed, just under 95% were seen once; the top ten hold 0.2% to 0.25%. V was clipped by 4 bases and J by 7 bases; unmatched bases: 17. The CDR3 length is 19 residues. Germline CDR1 LGHDT, CDR2 YNNKEL (reference sequence). CD8+ and CD4+ T cells from blood underwent TCR beta sequencing, which was carried out in a high-throughput format. The CD8+ and CD4+ T cells were negatively isolated, with the TEMRA cells enriched by FACS. In regard to this clonotype: Its specificity is not known.

Sequencing was carried out using CD8+ T cells from PBMCs. V is TRBV3-1 and J is TRBJ1-6; the match to TRBD1 covers 9 bases. This sequence was found in a human donor with Susac syndrome. CDR3 loop: CASSPDDWTGDLRNSPLHF. Here the CDR3 DNA reads TGTGCCAGCAGCCCCGACGACTGGACAGGGGACCTTAGGAATTCACCCCTCCACTTT.